This T cell receptor beta chain was profiled in a study of blood T cell repertoires in COVID-19. The method was immunoSEQ multiplex PCR; TCRdb's version includes in-frame clones alone and lacks a portion of them. The sample has approximately 100,000 clones, around 89% seen once. Germline values: CDR1 SGHNT, CDR2 YYREEE (reference sequence). The V and J ends lost 2 bases and 3 bases, in that order; junction bases with no gene match: 3. This CDR3 region has 15 residues. This chain uses TRBV5-4 with TRBJ2-3; 10 positions agree with TRBD1. Sequencing was performed on peripheral blood. This receptor was taken from a human donor in a cohort sampled during active COVID-19. This CDR3 is CASSLPGQGTDTQYF. Written as DNA, the CDR3 is TGTGCCAGCAGCTTACCGGGACAGGGGACAGATACGCAGTATTTT.